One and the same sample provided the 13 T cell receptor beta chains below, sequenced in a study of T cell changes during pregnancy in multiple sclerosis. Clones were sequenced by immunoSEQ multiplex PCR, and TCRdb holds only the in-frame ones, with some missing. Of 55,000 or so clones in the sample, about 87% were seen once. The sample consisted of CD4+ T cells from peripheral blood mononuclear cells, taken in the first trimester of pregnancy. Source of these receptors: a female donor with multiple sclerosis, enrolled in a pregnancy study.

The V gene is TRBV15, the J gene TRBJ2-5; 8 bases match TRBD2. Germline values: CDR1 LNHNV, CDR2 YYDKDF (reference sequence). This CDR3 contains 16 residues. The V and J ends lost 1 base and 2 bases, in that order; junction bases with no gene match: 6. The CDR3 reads CATSRVALAEQETQYF. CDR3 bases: TGTGCCACCAGCAGAGTTGCACTAGCGGAACAAGAGACCCAGTACTTC.

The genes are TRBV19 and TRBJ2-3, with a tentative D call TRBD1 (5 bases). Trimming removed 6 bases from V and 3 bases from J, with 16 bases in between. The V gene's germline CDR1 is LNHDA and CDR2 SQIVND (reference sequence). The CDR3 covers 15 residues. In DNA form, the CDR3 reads TGTGCCAGTAGCATTGAGGCCGACAGAACAGATACGCAGTATTTT. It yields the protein CASSIEADRTDTQYF.

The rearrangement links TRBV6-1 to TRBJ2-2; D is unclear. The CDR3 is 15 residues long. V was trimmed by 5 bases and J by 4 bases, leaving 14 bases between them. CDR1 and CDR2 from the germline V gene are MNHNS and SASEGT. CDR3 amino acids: CASSKSKASTGELFF. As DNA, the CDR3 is TGTGCCAGCAGTAAATCAAAAGCGAGCACCGGGGAGCTGTTTTTT.

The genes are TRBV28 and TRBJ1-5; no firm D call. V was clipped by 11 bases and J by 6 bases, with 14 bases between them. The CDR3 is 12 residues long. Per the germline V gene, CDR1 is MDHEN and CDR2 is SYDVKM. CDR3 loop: CAGRTSGQPQHF. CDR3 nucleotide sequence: TGTGCCGGCCGGACTTCAGGTCAGCCCCAGCATTTT.

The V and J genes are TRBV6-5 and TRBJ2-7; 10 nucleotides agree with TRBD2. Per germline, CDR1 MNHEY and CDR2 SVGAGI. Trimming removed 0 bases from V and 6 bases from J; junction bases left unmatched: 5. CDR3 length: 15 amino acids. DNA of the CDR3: TGTGCCAGCAGTTACTCGACCCTAGCGGGAGTCGAGCAGTACTTC. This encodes CASSYSTLAGVEQYF.

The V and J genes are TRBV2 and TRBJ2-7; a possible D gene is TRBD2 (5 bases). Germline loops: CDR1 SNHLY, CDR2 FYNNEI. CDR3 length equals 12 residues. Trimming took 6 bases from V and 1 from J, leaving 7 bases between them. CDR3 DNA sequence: TGTGCCAGCAGGCGGGCTTCCTACGAGCAGTACTTC. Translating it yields CASRRASYEQYF.

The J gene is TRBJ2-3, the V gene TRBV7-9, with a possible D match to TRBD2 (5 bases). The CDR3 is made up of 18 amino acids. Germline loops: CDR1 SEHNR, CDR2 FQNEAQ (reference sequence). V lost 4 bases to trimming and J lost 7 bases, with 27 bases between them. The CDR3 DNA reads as TGTGCCAGCAGCTCCTGGGGTACGCGGGCCCTACACGCTAATACGCAGTATTTT. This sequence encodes CASSSWGTRALHANTQYF. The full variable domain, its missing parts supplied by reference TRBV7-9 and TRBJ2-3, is DTGVSQNPRHKITKRGQNVTFRCDPISEHNRLYWYRQTLGQGPEFLTYFQNEAQLEKSRLLSDRFSAERPKGSFSTLEIQRTEQGDSAMYLCASSSWGTRALHANTQYFGPGTRLTVL.

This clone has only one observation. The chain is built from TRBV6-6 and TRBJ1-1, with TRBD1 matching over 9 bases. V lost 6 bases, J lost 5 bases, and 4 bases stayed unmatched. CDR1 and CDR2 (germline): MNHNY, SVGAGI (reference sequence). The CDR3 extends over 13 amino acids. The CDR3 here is CASRGTGTTEAFF. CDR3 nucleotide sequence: TGTGCCAGCAGAGGGACAGGGACGACTGAAGCTTTCTTT.

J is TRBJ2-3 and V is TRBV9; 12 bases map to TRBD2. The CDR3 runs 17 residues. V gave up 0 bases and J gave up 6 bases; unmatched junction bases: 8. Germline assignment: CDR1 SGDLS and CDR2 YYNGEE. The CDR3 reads CASSVVPRLAGADTQYF. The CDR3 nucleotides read TGTGCCAGCAGCGTAGTCCCAAGACTAGCGGGAGCCGATACGCAGTATTTT.

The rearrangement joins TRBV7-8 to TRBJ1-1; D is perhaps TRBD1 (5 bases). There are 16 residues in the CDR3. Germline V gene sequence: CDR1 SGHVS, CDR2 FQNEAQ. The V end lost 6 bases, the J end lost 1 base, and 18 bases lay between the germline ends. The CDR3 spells CASRSDPGLTNTEAFF. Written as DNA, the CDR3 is TGTGCCAGCAGATCCGACCCGGGACTGACGAACACTGAAGCTTTCTTT.

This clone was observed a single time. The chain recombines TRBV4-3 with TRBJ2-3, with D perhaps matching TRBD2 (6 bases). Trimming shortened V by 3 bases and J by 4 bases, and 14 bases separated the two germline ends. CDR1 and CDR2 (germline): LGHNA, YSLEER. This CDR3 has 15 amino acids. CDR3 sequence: CASSQTSLVPDTQYF. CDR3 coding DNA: TGCGCCAGCAGCCAGACTAGTTTAGTACCAGATACGCAGTATTTT.

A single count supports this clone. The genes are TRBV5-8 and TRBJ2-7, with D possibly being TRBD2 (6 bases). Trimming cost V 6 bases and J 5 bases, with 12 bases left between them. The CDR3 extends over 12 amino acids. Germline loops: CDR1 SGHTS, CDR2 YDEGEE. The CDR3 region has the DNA TGTGCCAGCACCGGGAGTTCCCACGAGCAGTACTTC. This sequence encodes CASTGSSHEQYF. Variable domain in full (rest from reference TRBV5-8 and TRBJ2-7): EAGVTQSPTHLIKTRGQQATLRCSPISGHTSVYWYQQALGLGLQFLLWYDEGEERNRGNFPPRFSGRQFPNYSSELNVNALELEDSALYLCASTGSSHEQYFGPGTRLTVT.

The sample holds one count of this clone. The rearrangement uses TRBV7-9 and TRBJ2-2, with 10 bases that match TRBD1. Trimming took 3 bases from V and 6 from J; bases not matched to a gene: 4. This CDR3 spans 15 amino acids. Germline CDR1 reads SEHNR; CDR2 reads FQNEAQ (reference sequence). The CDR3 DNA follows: TGTGCCAGCAGCTTCCGACAGGGGGCCGCCGGGGAGCTGTTTTTT. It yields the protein CASSFRQGAAGELFF.